This TCR beta chain came from a study of blood T cell repertoires in COVID-19. The CDR3 has 16 residues. The V gene's germline CDR1 is SGHTA and CDR2 FQGTGA. V lost 0 bases, J lost 5 bases, and 7 bases stayed unmatched. TCRdb's table, derived via immunoSEQ multiplex PCR, lists solely in-frame clones and lacks some. The table includes a few hundred thousand clones, approximately 90% detected once. This clone was found once. Seattle patients were enrolled while actively infected and followed longitudinally. V usage is TRBV7-3 and J usage is TRBJ1-3; TRBD1 matches at 7 bases. The sequenced sample consisted of peripheral blood. This clonotype was sampled from a woman aged 60-75 years with COVID-19, enrolled during active disease. The CDR3 loop is CASSLTGAGGRNTIYF. CDR3 DNA sequence: TGTGCCAGCAGCTTAACGGGGGCAGGGGGAAGAAACACCATATATTTT.